Sequencing of this T cell receptor (beta chain) was carried out in a study of response to subunit inactivated influenza vaccine. TCRdb redid the calling of the RT-PCR reads with MiXCR, one entry per CDR3 protein. Here the sample spans about 190,000 distinct CDR3 sequences, under 15% being singletons. Germline loops: CDR1 LGHNA, CDR2 YNFKEQ. V lost 0 bases, J lost 5 bases, and 11 bases lay in between. The CDR3 totals 15 residues. This clonotype was detected many times. The material was CD8+ T cells sorted from PBMCs, obtained approximately 5 days after vaccination. The V gene is TRBV4-2, the J gene TRBJ1-5; no firm D call. The TCR originated in a man aged 45-65 years who received an inactivated influenza vaccine. Here the CDR3 DNA reads TGTGCCAGCAGCCAAGATGGAGGGAACTATCAGCCCCAGCATTTT. Residues: CASSQDGGNYQPQHF.